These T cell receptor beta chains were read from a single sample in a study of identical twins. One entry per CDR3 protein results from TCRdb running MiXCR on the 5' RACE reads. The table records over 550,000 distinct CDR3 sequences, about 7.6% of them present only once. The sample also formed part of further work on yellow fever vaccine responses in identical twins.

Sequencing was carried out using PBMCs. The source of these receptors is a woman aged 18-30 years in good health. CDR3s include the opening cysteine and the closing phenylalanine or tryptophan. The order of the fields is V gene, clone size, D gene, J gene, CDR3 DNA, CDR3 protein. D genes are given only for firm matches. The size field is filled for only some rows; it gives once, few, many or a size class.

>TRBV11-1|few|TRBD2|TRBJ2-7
TGTGCCAGCAGCTTACGGACTAGCGGGAGTGGGCAGTACTTC
CASSLRTSGSGQYF
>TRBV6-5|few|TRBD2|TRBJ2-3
TGTGCCAGCAGTTGGACTAGCGGGGGGGCCACAGATACGCAGTATTTT
CASSWTSGGATDTQYF
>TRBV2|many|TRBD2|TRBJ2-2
TGTGCCAGCAGTGATAGCGGGAGGGCCGCCGGGGAGCTGTTTTTT
CASSDSGRAAGELFF
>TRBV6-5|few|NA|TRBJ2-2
TGTGCCAGCAGTTACAGGCAAAACACCGGGGAGCTGTTTTTT
CASSYRQNTGELFF
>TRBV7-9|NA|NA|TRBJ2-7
TGTGCCAGCAGCTTAGACCGATCCCCCGAGCAGTACTTC
CASSLDRSPEQYF
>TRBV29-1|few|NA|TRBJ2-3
TGCAGCGTTGACGCGCGGGATACGCATTATTTT
CSVDARDTHYF
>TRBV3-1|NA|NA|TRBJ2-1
TGTGCCAGCAGCCAAGGCGGTACGTGGGGCAATGAGCAGTTCTTC
CASSQGGTWGNEQFF
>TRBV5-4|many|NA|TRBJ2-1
TGTGCCAGCAGCTTTTCCAGCGGGCCCACTCGGAACTGGGCCTACAATGAGCAGTTCTTC
CASSFSSGPTRNWAYNEQFF
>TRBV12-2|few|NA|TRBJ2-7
TGTGCAAGTCGCTTAGTGTTGGACCCGCGCTTCGAGCAGTACTTC
CASRLVLDPRFEQYF
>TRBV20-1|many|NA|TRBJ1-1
TGCAGTGCCGGAGGACAGGAAGCTTTCTTT
CSAGGQEAFF
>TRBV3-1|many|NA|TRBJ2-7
TGTGCCAGCAGCCAAGTGGACACAACCTACGAGCAGTACTTC
CASSQVDTTYEQYF
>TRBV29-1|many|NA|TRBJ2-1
TGCAGCGTTGCCCTAATTCAGGGTGCTGAGCAGTTCTTC
CSVALIQGAEQFF
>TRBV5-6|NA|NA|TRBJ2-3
TGTGCCAGCAGCTGGGTAAGCGGAGATACGCAGTATTTT
CASSWVSGDTQYF
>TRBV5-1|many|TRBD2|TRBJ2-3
TGCGCCAGCAGACTGTCCGGGACTAGCGTAGATACGCAGTATTTT
CASRLSGTSVDTQYF
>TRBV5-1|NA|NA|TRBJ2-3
TGCGCCAGCAGCTTGCCTACTTACACAGATACGCAGTATTTT
CASSLPTYTDTQYF
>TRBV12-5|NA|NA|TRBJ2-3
TGTGCTAGTGGTTTGGTCCCGGGGGCTTACACAGATACGCAGTATTTT
CASGLVPGAYTDTQYF
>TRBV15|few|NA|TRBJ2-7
TGTGCCACCAGCAGAGTTGCGGCTAGTCGAGACGAGCAGTACTTC
CATSRVAASRDEQYF
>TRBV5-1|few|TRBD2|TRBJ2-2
TGCGCCAGCAGCTGGAGCCCGACTAGCGGGAGGGAGTTCACCGGGGAGCTGTTTTTT
CASSWSPTSGREFTGELFF
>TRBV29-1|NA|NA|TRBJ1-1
TGCAGCGTGGAAAACAGGGAATTAATGAAAACTGAAGCTTTCTTT
CSVENRELMKTEAFF
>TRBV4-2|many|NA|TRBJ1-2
TGTGCCAGCAGCCAAGAATCCGGGACGGTCTATGGCTACACCTTC
CASSQESGTVYGYTF
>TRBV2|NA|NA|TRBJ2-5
TGTGCCAGCGCGCCCCCAAGTGGGGAGACCCAGTACTTC
CASAPPSGETQYF
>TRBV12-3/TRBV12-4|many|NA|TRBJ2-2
TGTGCCAGCAACGACGGGAACACCGGGGAGCTGTTTTTT
CASNDGNTGELFF
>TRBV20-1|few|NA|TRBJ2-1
TGCAGTGCCCCTAATCCCATCTTTCTTTACAATGAGCAGTTCTTC
CSAPNPIFLYNEQFF
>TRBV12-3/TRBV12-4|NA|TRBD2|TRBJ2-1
TGTGCCAGCAGCGAACTAGCGGGCTCAAACAATGAGCAGTTCTTC
CASSELAGSNNEQFF
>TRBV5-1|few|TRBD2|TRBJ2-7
TGCGCCAGCAGCACTGGGACTAGCGGGAGGAACGCCTACGAGCAGTACTTC
CASSTGTSGRNAYEQYF
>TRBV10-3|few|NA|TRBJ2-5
TGTGCCATGCAAGGGGGGCCGGGAGAGACCCAGTACTTC
CAMQGGPGETQYF
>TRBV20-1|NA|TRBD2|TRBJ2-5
TGCAGTGCTTTTAGCGGGGGGGTTGTAAAGACCCAGTACTTC
CSAFSGGVVKTQYF
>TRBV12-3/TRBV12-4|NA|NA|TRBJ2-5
TGTGCCAGCAGTTTAGTGGGGGCAAAACAAGAGACCCAGTACTTC
CASSLVGAKQETQYF
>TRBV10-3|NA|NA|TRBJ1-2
TGTGCCATCAGTGAGTCAGAACAGACAAACTATGGCTACACCTTC
CAISESEQTNYGYTF
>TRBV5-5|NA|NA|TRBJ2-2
TGTGCCAGCAGCTTGGCGTTTGGAAACACCGGGGAGCTGTTTTTT
CASSLAFGNTGELFF
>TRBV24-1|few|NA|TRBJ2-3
TGTGCCACCTCCAGGGGGGCTCCTTTCACAGATACGCAGTATTTT
CATSRGAPFTDTQYF
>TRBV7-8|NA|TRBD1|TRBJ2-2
TGTGCCAGCAGCGGACAGGGGGCATCCGGGGAGCTGTTTTTT
CASSGQGASGELFF
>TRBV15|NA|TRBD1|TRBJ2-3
TGTGCCACCAGCCGAGGGTTAGGGGGCGCAGATACGCAGTATTTT
CATSRGLGGADTQYF
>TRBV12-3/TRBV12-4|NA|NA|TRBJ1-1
TGTGCCAGCAGTTTAGGGGCCCTCACTGAAGCTTTCTTT
CASSLGALTEAFF
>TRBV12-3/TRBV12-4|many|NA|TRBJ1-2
TGTGCCAGCAGTCGACCGGGACAAACTAACTATGGCTACACCTTC
CASSRPGQTNYGYTF
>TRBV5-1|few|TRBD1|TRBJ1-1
TGCGCCAGCAGCCCGCAGGGGGCCACGATTGAAGCTTTCTTT
CASSPQGATIEAFF
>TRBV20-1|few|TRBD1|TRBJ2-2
TGCAGTGCTAGAGTAATGGGACAGGCGAACACCGGGGAGCTGTTTTTT
CSARVMGQANTGELFF
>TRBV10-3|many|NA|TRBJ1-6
TGTGCCATCAGTGGGGGCCAACAGCGCTCCTATAATTCACCCCTCCACTTT
CAISGGQQRSYNSPLHF
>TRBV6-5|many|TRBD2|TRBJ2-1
TGTGCCAGCAGTTACTCCGGCCCGGGACTAGCGGGGAAATACAATGAGCAGTTCTTC
CASSYSGPGLAGKYNEQFF
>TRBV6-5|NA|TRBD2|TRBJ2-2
TGTGCCAGCAGTTTACCCCGGGAGCGGGAGCACACCGGGGAGCTGTTTTTT
CASSLPREREHTGELFF
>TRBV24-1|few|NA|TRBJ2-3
TGTGCCACCGGGGTAGGGGGACTGACAGATACGCAGTATTTT
CATGVGGLTDTQYF
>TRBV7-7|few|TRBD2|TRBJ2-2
TGTGCCAGCAGCTTAGCGCCAGCGGGGGGTGCCACCGGGGAGCTGTTTTTT
CASSLAPAGGATGELFF
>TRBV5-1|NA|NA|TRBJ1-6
TGCGCCAGCAGGGGGACGATTTTATCGGGGAGCTCCTATAATTCACCCCTCCACTTT
CASRGTILSGSSYNSPLHF
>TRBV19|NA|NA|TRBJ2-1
TGTGCCAGTAGTATCTGGCTAGATAATGAGCAGTTCTTC
CASSIWLDNEQFF
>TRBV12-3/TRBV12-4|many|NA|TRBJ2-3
TGTGCCAGCAGCCGGGGCTCATCTAGCACAGATACGCAGTATTTT
CASSRGSSSTDTQYF
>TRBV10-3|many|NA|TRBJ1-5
TGTGCCATCAGTGAGGGCGGTACCAATCAGCCCCAGCATTTT
CAISEGGTNQPQHF
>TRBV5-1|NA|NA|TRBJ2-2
TGCGCCAGCAGCGGGGTCTCCGGGGAGCTGTTTTTT
CASSGVSGELFF
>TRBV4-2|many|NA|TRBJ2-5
TGTGCCAGCAGCCAAGACAGGGACGGACAAGAGACCCAGTACTTC
CASSQDRDGQETQYF
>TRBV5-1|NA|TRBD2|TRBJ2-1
TGCTCCAGCAGCTTGGCCGGGGGACTAGCGGACTACAATGAGCAGTTCTTC
CSSSLAGGLADYNEQFF
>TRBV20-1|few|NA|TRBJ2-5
TGCAGTGCTAGCAGCGGCGGGTACCAAGAGACCCAGTACTTC
CSASSGGYQETQYF
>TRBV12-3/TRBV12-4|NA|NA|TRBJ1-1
TGTGCCAGCAGACGAGGACTGTACACTGAAGCTTTCTTT
CASRRGLYTEAFF